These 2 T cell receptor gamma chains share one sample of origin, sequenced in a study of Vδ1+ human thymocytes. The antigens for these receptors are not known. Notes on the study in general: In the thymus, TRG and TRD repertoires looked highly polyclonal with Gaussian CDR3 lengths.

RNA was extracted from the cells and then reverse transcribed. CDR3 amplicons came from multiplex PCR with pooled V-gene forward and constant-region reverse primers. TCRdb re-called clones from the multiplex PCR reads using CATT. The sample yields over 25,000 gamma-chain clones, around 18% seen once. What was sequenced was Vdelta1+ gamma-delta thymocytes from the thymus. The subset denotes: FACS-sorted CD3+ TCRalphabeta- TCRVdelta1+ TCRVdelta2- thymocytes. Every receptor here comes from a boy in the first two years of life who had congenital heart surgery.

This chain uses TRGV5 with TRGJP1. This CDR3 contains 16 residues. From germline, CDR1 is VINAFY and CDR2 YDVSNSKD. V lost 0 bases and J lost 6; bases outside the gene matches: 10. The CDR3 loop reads CATWDRPNWAGWFKIF. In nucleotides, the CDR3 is TGTGCCACCTGGGACAGGCCTAATTGGGCTGGTTGGTTCAAGATATTT.

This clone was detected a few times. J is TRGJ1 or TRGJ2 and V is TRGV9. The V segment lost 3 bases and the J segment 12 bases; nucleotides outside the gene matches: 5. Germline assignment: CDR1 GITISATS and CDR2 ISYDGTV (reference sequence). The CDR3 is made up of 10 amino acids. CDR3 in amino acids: CALWESWKLF. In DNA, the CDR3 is TGTGCCTTGTGGGAGAGTTGGAAACTCTTT.